These T cell receptor beta chains were read from a single sample in a study of shared clonotypes between healthy human individuals. Sequencing used immunoSEQ multiplex PCR; TCRdb keeps in-frame clones, though not all of them. In the table there are fewer than 2.5 million clones, roughly 93% of which are singletons. Sequencing used naive CD4+ T cells from PBMCs. These receptor sequences come from a young man in good health. Some clones in this sample may be carry-over from other donors' samples. The CDR3 runs from the conserved cysteine through the conserved F or W. D genes are given only for firm matches. Clone size, where shown, is once, few, many, or a class for clones that have expanded.

D gene	V gene	J gene	clone size	CDR3 protein	CDR3 DNA
-	TRBV6-5	TRBJ2-5	-	CASRRGKVGTQYF	TGTGCCAGCAGGAGGGGGAAAGTGGGGACCCAGTACTTC
-	TRBV7-8	TRBJ1-2	-	CASSLVGTDYGYTF	TGTGCCAGCAGCTTAGTAGGGACCGACTATGGCTACACCTTC
-	TRBV19	TRBJ1-5	-	CASRDPNINQPQHF	TGTGCCAGTAGGGACCCCAATATCAATCAGCCCCAGCATTTT
TRBD1	TRBV27	TRBJ2-3	-	CASTNAGTGWHF	TGTGCCAGCACTAATGCCGGGACAGGGTGGCATTTT
-	TRBV28	TRBJ1-1	-	CASSLLNTGTAFF	TGTGCCAGCAGTTTATTAAATACAGGGACGGCTTTCTTT
-	TRBV7-9	TRBJ1-1	few	CASSLVGGMNTEAFF	TGTGCCAGCAGCTTAGTCGGGGGGATGAACACTGAAGCTTTCTTT
TRBD2	TRBV5-1	TRBJ2-3	-	CASSLPLAGTDTQYF	TGCGCCAGCAGCTTGCCCCTAGCGGGCACAGATACGCAGTATTTT
-	TRBV30	TRBJ2-4	-	CAWSSAVLLAKNIQYF	TGTGCCTGGAGTTCTGCGGTGTTACTAGCCAAAAACATTCAGTACTTC
TRBD1	TRBV27	TRBJ2-7	-	CASSVGQGARTFYEQYF	TGTGCCAGCAGTGTAGGACAGGGGGCGAGGACCTTTTACGAGCAGTACTTC
-	TRBV28	TRBJ2-7	-	CATLSGAGYYEQYF	TGTGCCACCCTGTCCGGAGCCGGCTACTACGAGCAGTACTTC
-	TRBV20-1	TRBJ1-2	once	CSASSDSETF	TGCAGTGCTAGTTCGGACAGCGAGACCTTC
-	TRBV27	TRBJ2-1	-	CASTDWGLNEQFF	TGTGCCAGCACCGATTGGGGTTTGAATGAGCAGTTCTTC
-	TRBV27	TRBJ2-1	-	CASSSGQIHSSYNEQFF	TGTGCCAGCAGTTCAGGACAGATCCACAGCTCCTACAATGAGCAGTTCTTC
-	TRBV27	TRBJ2-3	-	CASSPPLWGSLGTDTQYF	TGTGCCAGCAGTCCACCCCTTTGGGGGTCCCTAGGCACAGATACGCAGTATTTT
-	TRBV4-1	TRBJ1-2	once	CASSPPGSNHGYTF	TGCGCCAGCAGCCCTCCGGGGTCTAATCATGGCTACACCTTC
-	TRBV19	TRBJ2-5	-	CASSIGGTRRETQYF	TGTGCCAGTAGTATCGGCGGGACCCGGCGAGAGACCCAGTACTTC
-	TRBV11-2	TRBJ1-1	few	CASSTKRGTEAFF	TGTGCCAGCAGTACAAAACGCGGCACTGAAGCTTTCTTT
-	TRBV5-5	TRBJ2-6	-	CASSLVASGANVLTF	TGTGCCAGCAGCTTAGTGGCTAGCGGGGCCAACGTCCTGACTTTC
-	TRBV6-5	TRBJ2-5	-	CASRRGQIGETQYF	TGTGCCAGCAGACGGGGGCAGATTGGAGAGACCCAGTACTTC
-	TRBV28	TRBJ1-1	-	CASSKRGNTEAFF	TGTGCCAGCAGTAAGAGGGGGAACACTGAAGCTTTCTTT
-	TRBV6-1	TRBJ2-7	-	CASQVLGFVAEQYF	TGTGCCAGCCAGGTGCTGGGGTTCGTAGCCGAGCAGTACTTC
-	TRBV6-5	TRBJ1-2	-	CASSTDSHDGYTF	TGTGCCAGCAGTACGGACAGCCACGATGGCTACACCTTC
-	TRBV12-2	TRBJ2-7	-	CASPRGGRGHEQYF	TGTGCAAGTCCGAGGGGGGGCAGGGGCCACGAGCAGTACTTC
-	TRBV5-1	TRBJ2-3	once	CASSSPFTADTQYF	TGCGCCAGCAGCTCCCCCTTTACGGCAGATACGCAGTATTTT
-	TRBV28	TRBJ1-3	-	CASSLGKGSIYF	TGTGCCAGCAGTCTTGGGAAGGGCTCCATATATTTT
TRBD1	TRBV4-3	TRBJ2-7	few	CASSRSTGGPYEQYF	TGCGCCAGCAGCCGGTCGACAGGGGGACCCTACGAGCAGTACTTC
TRBD1	TRBV2	TRBJ1-2	few	CASSGDSYGYTF	TGTGCCAGCAGTGGGGACAGTTATGGCTACACCTTC
-	TRBV7-9	TRBJ2-5	-	CASSFDRPQETQYF	TGTGCCAGCAGCTTTGACAGGCCACAAGAGACCCAGTACTTC
-	TRBV30	TRBJ1-2	-	CAWSPSQLAGYTF	TGTGCCTGGAGTCCCTCCCAGCTTGCGGGCTACACCTTC
-	TRBV2	TRBJ1-1	-	CASRPRMDTEAFF	TGTGCCAGCAGACCCCGGATGGACACTGAAGCTTTCTTT
TRBD1	TRBV2	TRBJ2-2	-	CASNTDRVKTGELFF	TGTGCCAGTAACACGGACAGGGTGAAGACCGGGGAGCTGTTTTTT
-	TRBV7-6	TRBJ2-7	-	CASSSPFKAGGVYEQYF	TGTGCCAGCAGCTCGCCATTTAAAGCAGGGGGGGTCTACGAGCAGTACTTC
-	TRBV5-6	TRBJ1-5	-	CASSLRTPRGNQPQHF	TGTGCCAGCAGCTTGAGGACCCCGCGGGGCAATCAGCCCCAGCATTTT
TRBD2	TRBV6-6	TRBJ2-2	-	CASSQLAGVGTGELFF	TGTGCCAGCAGTCAACTAGCGGGAGTAGGCACCGGGGAGCTGTTTTTT
-	TRBV5-1	TRBJ2-1	-	CASSPAWGEQFF	TGCGCCAGCAGCCCCGCTTGGGGGGAGCAGTTCTTC
TRBD1	TRBV25-1	TRBJ2-7	-	CASSGGQGGYEQYF	TGTGCCAGCAGTGGAGGACAGGGAGGCTACGAGCAGTACTTC
-	TRBV7-3	TRBJ1-1	-	CASSPGGTEAFF	TGTGCCAGCAGCCCTGGGGGGACTGAAGCTTTCTTT
TRBD1	TRBV7-9	TRBJ2-2	-	CASSSRDRGWNGELFF	TGTGCCAGCAGCTCCCGGGACAGGGGGTGGAACGGGGAGCTGTTTTTT
-	TRBV28	TRBJ2-2	-	CAATDRNTGELFF	TGTGCAGCCACGGACAGGAACACCGGGGAGCTGTTTTTT